This T cell receptor (beta chain) was profiled in a study of a mutant IDH1 vaccine in newly diagnosed glioma. General study points: Changes in the top peripheral T cell clonotypes seemingly had no bearing on pseudoprogression.

As to time point: week 11, during vaccination. It was 300 ug of mutant IDH1 20-mer peptide that made up each vaccine dose, given with topical imiquimod. Regarding this clone: Its antigen is not identified.

Sequenced by immunoSEQ multiplex PCR; TCRdb stores in-frame clones only, minus some. In the table there are about 130,000 clones, about four fifths of which are singletons. Per the germline V gene, CDR1 is SGHVT and CDR2 is SQSDAQ. The CDR3 contains 16 residues. V lost 5 bases and J lost 8; bases outside the gene matches: 15. This TCR was recovered from a man aged 35-49 years with glioma. The chain employs TRBV7-4 and TRBJ1-2, with TRBD1 matching 9 bases. This specimen was PBMCs, taken from a glioma patient whose treatment included an IDH1 peptide vaccine. Written as DNA, the CDR3 is TGTGCCAGCAGCCCGGCCGGGGGGGGACAGGGAAAAGGCTACACCTTC. Translation gives CASSPAGGGQGKGYTF.